One and the same sample provided the 5 T cell receptor beta chains below, sequenced in a study of Ad26.COV2.S vaccination and SARS-CoV-2 variants. Treatment described: around 19 received Ad26.COV2.S at low or high dose, single or two shots; about 5 received placebo; per-sample allocation not given. It was on day 63 after the first vaccine or placebo injection that samples were taken. The repertoire was sequenced with immunoSEQ multiplex PCR; TCRdb's copy has only in-frame clones and lacks some. This table has hundreds of thousands of clones, about 86% appearing once. The sequences come from peripheral blood, collected in a trial of Ad26.COV2.S vaccine versus placebo. These receptors all stem from a person between 18 and 65 years old who received the Ad26.COV2.S COVID-19 vaccine or a placebo.

V usage is TRBV4-2 and J usage is TRBJ2-3; D not certain. Germline V lookup: CDR1 LGHNA, CDR2 YNFKEQ. Trimming removed 3 bases from V and 1 base from J, with 11 bases in between. The CDR3 has 15 residues. The CDR3 bases are TGTGCCAGCAGCCAGCTGGAGCCAGGCACAGATACGCAGTATTTT. Amino acid sequence: CASSQLEPGTDTQYF.

The V gene is TRBV5-4, the J gene TRBJ1-2; 10 nucleotides line up with TRBD1. Germline V gives CDR1 SGHNT, CDR2 YYREEE (reference sequence). The junction had 18 bases not matched to a gene; V was cut back by 7 bases and J by 3 bases. The CDR3 extends over 18 amino acids. In DNA, the CDR3 is TGTGCCAGCTCCCCCGATCTGGGACAGGGGTCTTTAGACTATGGCTACACCTTC. This translates into CASSPDLGQGSLDYGYTF.

This rearrangement joins TRBV7-2 to TRBJ2-5; D not resolved. The V gene's germline CDR1 is SGHTA and CDR2 FQGNSA. V was shortened by 3 bases and J by 5 bases, with 10 bases between the two germline ends. CDR3 length equals 13 residues. This CDR3 reads CASSFGSLETQYF. The DNA for the CDR3 is TGTGCCAGCAGCTTTGGGTCCTTGGAGACCCAGTACTTC.

CDR3 region: CASNIAGGLSTDTQYF. The CDR3 nucleotides read TGTGCCAGCAATATAGCGGGGGGGCTGAGCACAGATACGCAGTATTTT. This chain links TRBV5-4 with TRBJ2-3; the match to TRBD2 covers 11 bases. This CDR3 contains 16 residues. The V segment lost 6 bases and the J segment 0 bases; nucleotides outside the gene matches: 6. CDR1 is SGHNT and CDR2 is YYREEE in the germline V gene (reference sequence).

The V gene is TRBV6-2 or TRBV6-3, the J gene TRBJ2-3; D possibly corresponds to TRBD1 (5 bases). This CDR3 has 15 amino acids. Germline values: CDR1 MNHEY, CDR2 SVGEGT. Trimming removed 2 bases at V and 5 bases at J, with 14 bases between. The CDR3 region has the DNA TGTGCCAGCAGTTACGGGGCAGCCAATGAAGATACGCAGTATTTT. This sequence encodes CASSYGAANEDTQYF.